The clone carrying this TCR beta chain was seen only a few times. Individuals aged 18 to 89 years were recruited from approximately 24 US areas. The CDR3 contains 15 residues. Germline V gene lookup returns CDR1 LNHDA and CDR2 SQIVND (reference sequence). Losses at the gene ends were 5 bases for V and 7 bases for J; bases not matched to a gene: 8. The data derive from a study of blood T cell repertoires in COVID-19. Looking at the study overall: Whether acute or convalescent, the COVID-19 samples came from the United States, Italy and Spain.

Sequencing used immunoSEQ multiplex PCR; TCRdb keeps in-frame clones, though not all of them. This sample has about 50,000 clones; about 72% occur once, and the top ten carry 5.5% to 6%. The clonotype comes from a woman aged 45-65 years with acute COVID-19. The chain combines TRBV19 with TRBJ1-5, with 10 bases fitting TRBD1. Sequencing was carried out using PBMCs or T cells enriched from blood (not recorded which). CDR3 amino acids: CASSLGQGIGQPQHF. The CDR3 DNA follows: TGTGCCAGTAGTTTGGGACAGGGGATAGGGCAGCCCCAGCATTTT.